A single sample gave rise to the 15 T cell receptor beta chains below, sequenced in a study of post-analysis software for immune sequencing data. Notes on the study in general: In patients, TRBV5-6, TRBV5-1 and TRBV20-1 belonged to roughly 5 TRBV segments found more frequently than in controls.

TCR beta cDNA libraries had unique molecular identifiers. TCRdb analysed the PCR reads with MiXCR anew, one entry per CDR3 protein. The sample lists roughly 200,000 distinct CDR3 sequences; over 25% were seen once. These receptors are not linked to any known antigen. The sequenced sample was blood. These receptors all stem from a girl aged 2 to 17 with multiple sclerosis.

V is TRBV7-9 and J is TRBJ2-4, with D uncertain. Germline assignment: CDR1 SEHNR and CDR2 FQNEAQ (reference sequence). V was pared by 5 bases and J by 13 bases, with 12 bases between. The CDR3 consists of 11 residues. The CDR3 reads CASSPSVEQYF. CDR3 DNA: TGTGCCAGCAGCCCTTCCGTGGAGCAGTACTTC.

The chain joins TRBV5-1 to TRBJ2-5; possible D gene TRBD2, 5 bases. Germline lookup yields CDR1 SGHRS and CDR2 YFSETQ. CDR3 size: 14 residues. V was trimmed by 3 bases and J by 7 bases, leaving 16 bases between them. The DNA for the CDR3 is TGCGCCAGCAGCTGGGAATGGATAGAGGGGACCCAGTACTTC. It encodes CASSWEWIEGTQYF.

The rearrangement uses TRBV5-1 and TRBJ1-1; the D gene is possibly TRBD1 (5 bases). The CDR3 spans 15 residues. V was trimmed by 0 bases and J by 4 bases, leaving 13 bases between them. The V gene's germline CDR1 is SGHRS and CDR2 YFSETQ. The CDR3 nucleotides are TGCGCCAGCAGCTTGGGGCAGGGTGGGGGCACTGAAGCTTTCTTT. Its protein is CASSLGQGGGTEAFF.

A few counts support this clonotype. The rearrangement links TRBV14 to TRBJ2-5, with 11 nucleotides matching TRBD2. CDR3 length: 16 amino acids. Germline lookup yields CDR1 SGHDN and CDR2 FVKESK. The V gene end was trimmed by 4 bases and the J gene end by 11 bases; junction bases not matched to a gene: 15. The CDR3 DNA sequence: TGTGCCAGCAGCCCCCAGGGGGCTAGCGGGAGGAATGAGCAGTACTTC. This gives the protein CASSPQGASGRNEQYF.

This clonotype was found a few times. The chain joins TRBV20-1 to TRBJ2-5; D gene ambiguous. Germline V gene lookup returns CDR1 DFQATT and CDR2 SNEGSKA (reference sequence). The CDR3 extends over 13 amino acids. Trimming removed 5 bases at V and 2 bases at J, with 12 bases between. DNA for the CDR3: TGCAGTGCTTGGCCGGAGTATCAAGAGACCCAGTACTTC. Protein sequence: CSAWPEYQETQYF.

To note about this clonotype: With a much larger clone just one base away, this may be a read error. CDR3 loop: CAGSSGTSGSHEQFF. The CDR3 bases are TGTGCCGGCAGTTCAGGGACTAGCGGGAGCCATGAGCAGTTCTTC. V gene TRBV28 combines with J gene TRBJ2-1; 14 positions agree with TRBD2. This CDR3 region has 15 residues. Looked up from germline, CDR1 is MDHEN and CDR2 is SYDVKM.

The chain carries TRBV12-3 or TRBV12-4 and TRBJ2-1, with D unclear. This CDR3 contains 16 residues. V was pared by 3 bases and J by 2 bases, with 14 bases between. The DNA of the CDR3 is TGTGCCAGCAGTTTTCTGTTGAAAGGGACCTACAATGAGCAGTTCTTC. Its protein product is CASSFLLKGTYNEQFF.

The CDR3 DNA is TGTGCCAGCAGTTTAGCGCCGGCCTCCTACGAGCAGTACTTC. Its translation: CASSLAPASYEQYF. This chain links TRBV12-3 or TRBV12-4 with TRBJ2-7; D is undetermined. V lost 0 bases and J lost 0, with 6 bases in between. The CDR3 totals 14 residues.

There are many counts of this clonotype. The J gene is TRBJ1-2, the V gene TRBV28, with TRBD1 identical over 7 bases. The germline gives CDR1 MDHEN, CDR2 SYDVKM. V was pared by 7 bases and J by 4 bases, with 9 bases of the junction left unmatched. The CDR3 is 14 amino acids. For the CDR3, the DNA is TGTGCCAGCATCTTAAGGACAGGAACCTATGGCTACACCTTC. This encodes CASILRTGTYGYTF.

Comment on this clonotype: A read error is possible here, since a much larger clone lies one base away. The chain combines TRBV7-9 with TRBJ2-4; 9 positions agree with TRBD2. This CDR3 is built from 15 residues. The germline V gene encodes CDR1 SEHNR and CDR2 FQNEAQ (reference sequence). CDR3 loop: CASSRTSVAKNTQYF. In DNA, the CDR3 is TGTGCCAGCAGCCGGACTAGCGTAGCCAAAAACACTCAGTACTTC.

There are many counts of this clonotype. V gene TRBV15 combines with J gene TRBJ2-5; a possible D gene is TRBD1 (6 bases). Looked up from germline, CDR1 is LNHNV and CDR2 is YYDKDF (reference sequence). The V end was cut by 0 bases, the J end by 5 bases, with 10 bases between. The CDR3 is 14 residues long. CDR3 nucleotide sequence: TGTGCCACCAGCAGAGATAACAGGGTGGAGACCCAGTACTTC. Protein product: CATSRDNRVETQYF.

This clonotype has at least ten counts. The CDR3 DNA is TGTGCCAGCAGTGTGGCCGGGTTGGGTGAGCAGTTCTTC. Its protein product is CASSVAGLGEQFF. The chain links TRBV25-1 to TRBJ2-1; D ambiguous. This CDR3 has 13 residues. Looked up from germline, CDR1 is MGHDK and CDR2 is SYGVNS. Trimming took off 4 bases at V and 9 bases at J, with 13 bases between the two ends.

This clonotype was recorded a few times. The chain couples TRBV29-1 to TRBJ1-1; TRBD1 is a possible D gene (6 bases). This CDR3 has 13 amino acids. V lost 8 bases and J 5 bases, leaving 18 bases between the germline ends. Germline CDR1 and CDR2: SQVTM and ANQGSEA. The CDR3 DNA sequence: TGCAGCTCCGTCGGAGGGGGGAGGACTGAAGCTTTCTTT. Protein product: CSSVGGGRTEAFF.

The J gene is TRBJ2-5, the V gene TRBV7-9; 7 bases fit TRBD1. The assigned J gene may be wrong: the sequence end matches TRBJ2-7 better. The CDR3 runs to 18 residues. CDR1 and CDR2 (germline): SEHNR, FQNEAQ (reference sequence). The CDR3 here is CASSQPSHRGWGCSEQYF. Written as DNA, the CDR3 is TGTGCCAGCAGCCAACCATCCCACAGGGGTTGGGGCTGTTCCGAGCAGTACTTC.

This clonotype was seen a few times. Written as DNA, the CDR3 is TGTGCCAGCAGCTTACCGGGACAGGGGTTTGCGGGAGTCTACAATGAGCAGTTCTTC. This codes for CASSLPGQGFAGVYNEQFF. This chain joins TRBV5-6 and TRBJ2-1, with TRBD1 matching over 10 bases. The CDR3 has 19 residues. In germline, CDR1 is SGHDT, CDR2 YYEEEE. The ends lost 2 bases at V and 3 bases at J; junction bases unmatched: 14.